A selection of T cell receptor beta chains follows, all from one sample in a study of metastatic and nonmetastatic thyroid tumors. TCRdb reassembled clones from the PCR reads with MiXCR. The top ten hold less than 15% of the sample, which has roughly 20,000 clones, 29% seen once. Source material: tumor tissue. These receptors all stem from a female donor with papillary thyroid cancer or a benign thyroid nodule (not recorded which). Some clones in this sample may be carry-over from other donors' samples. Both conserved end residues are part of each CDR3. A D gene is named only where the DNA matches it firmly. Only some rows state a clone size, as once, few, many or a class for expanded clones.

J: TRBJ2-1
size: medium-sized
D: NA
V: TRBV2
DNA: TGTGCCAGCAGTACGGGGACGGATGAGCAGTTCTTC
CDR3: CASSTGTDEQFF

J: TRBJ2-1
size: few
D: TRBD2
V: TRBV5-6
DNA: TGTGCCAGCAGCCCAACCCTGGGGACTACCACCCAGAGCTCCTACAATGAGCAGTTCTTC
CDR3: CASSPTLGTTTQSSYNEQFF

J: TRBJ1-3
size: medium-sized
D: NA
V: TRBV28
DNA: TGTGCCAGCAGCAGTGGGTCGGGCACTGGAAACACCATATATTTT
CDR3: CASSSGSGTGNTIYF

J: TRBJ2-5
size: many
D: NA
V: TRBV11-2
DNA: TGTGCCAGCCGGACGCTAGGGACCGTGAGGGGGACTCAGTACTTC
CDR3: CASRTLGTVRGTQYF

J: TRBJ2-5
size: many
D: NA
V: TRBV19
DNA: TGTGCCAGTAGTATAGGGGACGGGGAGACCCAGTACTTC
CDR3: CASSIGDGETQYF

J: TRBJ2-7
size: NA
D: TRBD2
V: TRBV20-1
DNA: TGCAGTGCTAGTTCAGCGGGAGGATCCGAGCAGTACTTC
CDR3: CSASSAGGSEQYF

J: TRBJ2-2
size: many
D: NA
V: TRBV13
DNA: TGTGCCAGCAGCTTAACCCGACTTTTCGACACCGGGGAGCTGTTTTTT
CDR3: CASSLTRLFDTGELFF

J: TRBJ2-7
size: once
D: NA
V: TRBV5-6
DNA: TGTGCCAGCAGCTTGGTCAGAGGGACCTACTCCTACGAGCAGTACTTC
CDR3: CASSLVRGTYSYEQYF

J: TRBJ1-1
size: medium-sized
D: NA
V: TRBV27
DNA: TGTGCCAGCAGTCTATCCGGGGGTTCGCCCGCAGCTTTCTTT
CDR3: CASSLSGGSPAAFF

J: TRBJ2-3
size: many
D: NA
V: TRBV20-1
DNA: TGCAGTGCTAGTGCAGCGGCAGATACGCAGTATTTT
CDR3: CSASAAADTQYF

J: TRBJ2-7
size: NA
D: TRBD2
V: TRBV11-2
DNA: TGTGCCAGCAGCTTAGAAGGGAGCGGGGTTTCCTACGAGCAGTACTTC
CDR3: CASSLEGSGVSYEQYF

J: TRBJ2-1
size: few
D: TRBD2
V: TRBV20-1
DNA: TGCAGTGCTTTCGGGAGGGGATCCTACAATGAGCAGTTCTTC
CDR3: CSAFGRGSYNEQFF

J: TRBJ1-2
size: once
D: NA
V: TRBV28
DNA: TGTGCCAGCAGTTTACCTTCCCCAGGTACCTATGGCTACACCTTC
CDR3: CASSLPSPGTYGYTF

J: TRBJ1-4
size: many
D: NA
V: TRBV15
DNA: TGTGCCACCAGCAGAGAACAGGGCCCTGCAACTAATGAAAAACTGTTTTTT
CDR3: CATSREQGPATNEKLFF

J: TRBJ1-2
size: medium-sized
D: TRBD1
V: TRBV7-2
DNA: TGTGCCAGCAGCTTAGAGGGACAGGTCTATGGCTACACCTTC
CDR3: CASSLEGQVYGYTF

J: TRBJ2-1
size: few
D: NA
V: TRBV27
DNA: TGTGCCAGCAGTCTGATGATGGGTCGCGGTGAGCAGTTCTTC
CDR3: CASSLMMGRGEQFF

J: TRBJ1-1
size: few
D: TRBD1
V: TRBV12-3/TRBV12-4
DNA: TGTGCCAGCAGTTCCGGGACAGGGACCACTGAAGCTTTCTTT
CDR3: CASSSGTGTTEAFF

J: TRBJ1-1
size: few
D: NA
V: TRBV6-2/TRBV6-3
DNA: TGTGCCAGCAGTTACGGGCCCACTGAAGCTTTCTTT
CDR3: CASSYGPTEAFF

J: TRBJ2-3
size: few
D: NA
V: TRBV6-4
DNA: TGTGCCAGCAGTGACTCCTCGGGGGGCACAGATACGCAGTATTTT
CDR3: CASSDSSGGTDTQYF

J: TRBJ2-7
size: NA
D: NA
V: TRBV28
DNA: TGTGCCAGCAGTGAAAACAGGGAGCAGTACTTC
CDR3: CASSENREQYF

J: TRBJ2-1
size: few
D: NA
V: TRBV27
DNA: TGTGCCAGCAGTACCAAGCGGGACAGGTCAACCAATGAGCAGTTCTTC
CDR3: CASSTKRDRSTNEQFF

J: TRBJ1-5
size: NA
D: TRBD1
V: TRBV20-1
DNA: TGCAGTGCTGGGACAGGGGTGAGGAATCAGCCCCAGCATTTT
CDR3: CSAGTGVRNQPQHF

J: TRBJ2-7
size: NA
D: TRBD2
V: TRBV6-1
DNA: TGTGCCAGCATGAGGAGGAGCGGGAGGCCGGAGGCGGAGCAGTACTTC
CDR3: CASMRRSGRPEAEQYF

J: TRBJ2-1
size: few
D: TRBD2
V: TRBV9
DNA: TGTGCCGCGCAGGATAGCGGGAATTTTGGTGAGCAGTTCTTC
CDR3: CAAQDSGNFGEQFF

J: TRBJ2-1
size: NA
D: NA
V: TRBV11-1
DNA: TGTGCCAGCAGCCCCCCCCGGGCTACCTCCAATGAGCAGTTCTTC
CDR3: CASSPPRATSNEQFF